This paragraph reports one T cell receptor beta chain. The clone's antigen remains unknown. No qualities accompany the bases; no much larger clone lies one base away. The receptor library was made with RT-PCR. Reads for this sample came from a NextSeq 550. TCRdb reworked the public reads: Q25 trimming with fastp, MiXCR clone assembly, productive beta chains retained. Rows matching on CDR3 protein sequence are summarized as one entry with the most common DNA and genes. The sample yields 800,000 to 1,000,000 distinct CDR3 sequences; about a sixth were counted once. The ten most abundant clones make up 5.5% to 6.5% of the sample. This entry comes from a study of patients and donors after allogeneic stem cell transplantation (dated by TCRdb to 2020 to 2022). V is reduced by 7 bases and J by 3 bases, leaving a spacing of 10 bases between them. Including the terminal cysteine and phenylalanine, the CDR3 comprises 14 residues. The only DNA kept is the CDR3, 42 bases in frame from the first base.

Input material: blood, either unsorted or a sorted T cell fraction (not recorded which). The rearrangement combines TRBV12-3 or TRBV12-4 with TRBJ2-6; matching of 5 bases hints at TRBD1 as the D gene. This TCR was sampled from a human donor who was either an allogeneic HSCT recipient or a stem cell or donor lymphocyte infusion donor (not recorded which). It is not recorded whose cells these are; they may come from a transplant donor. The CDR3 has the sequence CASTAGFGANVLTF. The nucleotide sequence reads TGTGCCAGCACCGCAGGGTTTGGGGCCAACGTCCTGACTTTC.